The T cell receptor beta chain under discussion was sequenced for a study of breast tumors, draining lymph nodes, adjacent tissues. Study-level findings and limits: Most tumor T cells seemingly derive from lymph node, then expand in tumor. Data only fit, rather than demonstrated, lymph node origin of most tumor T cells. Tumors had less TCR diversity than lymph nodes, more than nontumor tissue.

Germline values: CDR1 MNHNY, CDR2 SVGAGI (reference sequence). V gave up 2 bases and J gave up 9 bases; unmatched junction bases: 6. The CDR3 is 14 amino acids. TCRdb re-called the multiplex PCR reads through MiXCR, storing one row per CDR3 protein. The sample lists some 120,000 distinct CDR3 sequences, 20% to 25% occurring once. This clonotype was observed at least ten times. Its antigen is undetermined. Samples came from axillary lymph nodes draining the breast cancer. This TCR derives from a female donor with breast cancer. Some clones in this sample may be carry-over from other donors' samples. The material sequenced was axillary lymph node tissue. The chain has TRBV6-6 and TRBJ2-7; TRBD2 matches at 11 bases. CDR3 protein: CASSYELAGVMQYF. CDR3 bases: TGTGCCAGCAGTTACGAACTAGCGGGAGTAATGCAGTACTTC.